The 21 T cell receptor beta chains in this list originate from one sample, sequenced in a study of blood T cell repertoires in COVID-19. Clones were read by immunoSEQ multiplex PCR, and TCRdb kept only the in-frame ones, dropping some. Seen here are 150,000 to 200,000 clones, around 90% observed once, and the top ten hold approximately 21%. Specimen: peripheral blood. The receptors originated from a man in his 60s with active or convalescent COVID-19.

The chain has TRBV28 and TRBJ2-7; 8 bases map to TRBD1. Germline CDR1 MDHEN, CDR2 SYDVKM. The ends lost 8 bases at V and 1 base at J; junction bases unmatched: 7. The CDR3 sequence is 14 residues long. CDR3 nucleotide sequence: TGTGCCAGCCAAGACAGGGGTTTTTCCTACGAGCAGTACTTC. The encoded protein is CASQDRGFSYEQYF.

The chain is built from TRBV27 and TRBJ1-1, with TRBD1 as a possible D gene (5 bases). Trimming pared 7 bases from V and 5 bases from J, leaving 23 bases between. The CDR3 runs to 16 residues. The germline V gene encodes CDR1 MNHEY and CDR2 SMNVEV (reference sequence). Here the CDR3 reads CASTTIKLGGGTEAFF. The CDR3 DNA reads TGTGCCAGCACTACTATTAAACTGGGGGGAGGTACTGAAGCTTTCTTT.

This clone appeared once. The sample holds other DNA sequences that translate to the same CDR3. CDR3 DNA: TGTGCCAGCAGCGTCAGCGGGGGGGCAGAGACCCAGTACTTC. Protein sequence: CASSVSGGAETQYF. The chain combines TRBV9 with TRBJ2-5; the match to TRBD2 covers 10 bases. Per the germline V gene, CDR1 is SGDLS and CDR2 is YYNGEE. With 2 bases clipped from V and 4 bases from J, the junction kept 2 bases outside the gene matches. The length of the CDR3 is 14 residues.

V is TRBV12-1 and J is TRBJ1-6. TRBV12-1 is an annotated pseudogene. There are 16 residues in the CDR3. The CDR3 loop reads CASSFGLNRGKKPLHF. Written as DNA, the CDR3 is TGTGCCAGCAGCTTTGGACTCAACCGGGGTAAGAAACCCCTCCACTTT.

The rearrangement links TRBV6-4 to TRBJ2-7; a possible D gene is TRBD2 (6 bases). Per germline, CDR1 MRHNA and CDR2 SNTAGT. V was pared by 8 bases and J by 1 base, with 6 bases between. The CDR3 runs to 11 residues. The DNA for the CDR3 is TGTGCCAGCGGGAGGTCCTACGAGCAGTACTTC. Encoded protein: CASGRSYEQYF.

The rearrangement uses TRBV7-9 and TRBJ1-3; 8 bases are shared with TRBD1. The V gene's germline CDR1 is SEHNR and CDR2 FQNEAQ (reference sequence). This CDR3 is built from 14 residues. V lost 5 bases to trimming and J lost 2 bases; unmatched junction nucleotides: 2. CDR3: CASSLDRAGNTIYF. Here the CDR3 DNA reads TGTGCCAGCAGCCTGGACAGGGCTGGAAACACCATATATTTT.

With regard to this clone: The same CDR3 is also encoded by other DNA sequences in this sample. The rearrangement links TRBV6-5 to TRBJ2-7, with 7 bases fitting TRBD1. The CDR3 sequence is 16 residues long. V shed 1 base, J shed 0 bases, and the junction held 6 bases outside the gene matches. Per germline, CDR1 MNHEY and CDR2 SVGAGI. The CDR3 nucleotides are TGTGCCAGCAGTTACTTAGGCAGGGGGAGCTCCTACGAGCAGTACTTC. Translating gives CASSYLGRGSSYEQYF.

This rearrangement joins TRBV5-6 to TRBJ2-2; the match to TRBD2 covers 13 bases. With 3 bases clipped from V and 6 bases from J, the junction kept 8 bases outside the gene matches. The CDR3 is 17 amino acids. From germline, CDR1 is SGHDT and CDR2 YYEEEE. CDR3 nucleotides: TGTGCCAGCAGCTGGGGACTAGCGGGGCCCGGAGCCGGGGAGCTGTTTTTT. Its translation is CASSWGLAGPGAGELFF.

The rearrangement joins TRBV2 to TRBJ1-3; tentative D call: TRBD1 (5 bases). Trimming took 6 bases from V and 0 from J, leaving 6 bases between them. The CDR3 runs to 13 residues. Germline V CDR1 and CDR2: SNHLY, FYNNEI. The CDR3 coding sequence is TGTGCCAGCAGAGGGGACTCTGGAAACACCATATATTTT. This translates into CASRGDSGNTIYF.

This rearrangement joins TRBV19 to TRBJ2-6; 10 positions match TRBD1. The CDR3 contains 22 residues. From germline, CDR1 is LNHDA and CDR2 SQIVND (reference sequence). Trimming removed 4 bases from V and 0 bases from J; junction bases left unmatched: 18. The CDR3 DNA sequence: TGTGCCAGTAGTAGAAGGGACAGGGGTCACCCATGGACCATCTCTGGGGCCAACGTCCTGACTTTC. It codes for CASSRRDRGHPWTISGANVLTF.

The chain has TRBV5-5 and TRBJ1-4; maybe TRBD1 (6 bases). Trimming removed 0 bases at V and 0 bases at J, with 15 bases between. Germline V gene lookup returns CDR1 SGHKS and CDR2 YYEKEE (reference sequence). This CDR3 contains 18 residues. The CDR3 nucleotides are TGTGCCAGCAGCTTGGGGCGCAGACAGGTTGCAACTAATGAAAAACTGTTTTTT. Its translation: CASSLGRRQVATNEKLFF.

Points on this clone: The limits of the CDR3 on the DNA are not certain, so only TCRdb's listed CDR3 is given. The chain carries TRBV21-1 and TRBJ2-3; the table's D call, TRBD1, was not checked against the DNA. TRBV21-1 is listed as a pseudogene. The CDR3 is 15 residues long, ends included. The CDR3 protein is CASSKVGAGTDTQYF.

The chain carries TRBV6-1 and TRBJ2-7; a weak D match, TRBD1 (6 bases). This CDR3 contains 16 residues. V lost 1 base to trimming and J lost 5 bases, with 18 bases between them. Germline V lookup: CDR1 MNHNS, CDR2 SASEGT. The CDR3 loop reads CASSEVRAGERNEQYF. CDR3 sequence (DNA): TGTGCCAGCAGTGAAGTTAGGGCAGGGGAGAGGAACGAGCAGTACTTC.

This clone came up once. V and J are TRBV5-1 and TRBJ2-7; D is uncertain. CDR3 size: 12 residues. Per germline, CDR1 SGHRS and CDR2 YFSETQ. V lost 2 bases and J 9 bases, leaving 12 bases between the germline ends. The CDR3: CASSFDQAGQYF. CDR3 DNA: TGCGCCAGCAGCTTTGACCAGGCTGGGCAGTACTTC.

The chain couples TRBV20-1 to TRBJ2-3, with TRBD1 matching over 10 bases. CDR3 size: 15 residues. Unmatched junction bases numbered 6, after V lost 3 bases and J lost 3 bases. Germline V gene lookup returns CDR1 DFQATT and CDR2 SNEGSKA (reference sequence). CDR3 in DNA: TGCAGTGCTAGTCCGGCGGGACAGGGGACAGATACGCAGTATTTT. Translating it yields CSASPAGQGTDTQYF.

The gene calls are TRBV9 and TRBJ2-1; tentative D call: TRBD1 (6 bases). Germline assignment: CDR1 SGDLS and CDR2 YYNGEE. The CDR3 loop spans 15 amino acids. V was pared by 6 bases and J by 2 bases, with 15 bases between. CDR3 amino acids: CASNLWQGTYNEQFF. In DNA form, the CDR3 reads TGTGCCAGCAATTTGTGGCAGGGGACCTACAATGAGCAGTTCTTC.

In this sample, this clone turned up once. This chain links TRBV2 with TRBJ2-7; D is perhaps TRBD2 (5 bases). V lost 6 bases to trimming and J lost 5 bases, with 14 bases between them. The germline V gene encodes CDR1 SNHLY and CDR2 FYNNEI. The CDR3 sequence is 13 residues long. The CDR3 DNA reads TGTGCCAGCAGCCGGACGGGGTTCGACGAGCAGTACTTC. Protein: CASSRTGFDEQYF.

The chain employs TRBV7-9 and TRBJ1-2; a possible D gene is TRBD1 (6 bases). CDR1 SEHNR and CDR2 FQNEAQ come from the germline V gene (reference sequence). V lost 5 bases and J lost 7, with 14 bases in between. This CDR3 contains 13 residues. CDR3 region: CASSATGTRGYTF. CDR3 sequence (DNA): TGTGCCAGCAGCGCCACAGGGACGCGTGGCTACACCTTC.

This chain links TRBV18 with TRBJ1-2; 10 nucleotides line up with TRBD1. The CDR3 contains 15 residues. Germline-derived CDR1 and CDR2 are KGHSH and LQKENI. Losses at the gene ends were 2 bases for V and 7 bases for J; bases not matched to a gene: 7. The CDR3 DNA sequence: TGTGCCAGCTCACCAGACGGGACAGGGGAGGCTGGCTACACCTTC. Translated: CASSPDGTGEAGYTF.

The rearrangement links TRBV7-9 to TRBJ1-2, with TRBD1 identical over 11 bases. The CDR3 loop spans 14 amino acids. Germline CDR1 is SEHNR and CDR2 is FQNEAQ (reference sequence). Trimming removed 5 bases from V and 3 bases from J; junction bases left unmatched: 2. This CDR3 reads CASSGTGGDYGYTF. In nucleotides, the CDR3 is TGTGCCAGCAGCGGGACAGGGGGGGACTATGGCTACACCTTC.

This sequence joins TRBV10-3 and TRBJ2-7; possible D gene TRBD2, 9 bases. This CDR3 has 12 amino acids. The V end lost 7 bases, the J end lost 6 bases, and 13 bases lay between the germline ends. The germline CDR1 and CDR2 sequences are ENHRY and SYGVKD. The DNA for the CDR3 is TGTGCCATCACTAGCGGGACAGGCGAGCAGTACTTC. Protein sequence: CAITSGTGEQYF.